The clone carrying this T cell receptor (beta chain) was detected many times. The data derive from a study of regulatory T cells in long-lasting Graves disease. Germline values: CDR1 MDHEN, CDR2 SYDVKM. CDR3 size: 17 residues. Losses at the gene ends were 3 bases for V and 3 bases for J; bases not matched to a gene: 13. Time point: persistent/refractory GD, antithyroid drugs over 5 years with positive TRAb. Making the TCR library involved RNA that had been extracted from PBMCs. For TCR beta, libraries came from iRepertoire HTBI primers and Arm-PCR of CDR3 regions. A single record per CDR3 protein comes from TCRdb applying MiXCR to the multiplex PCR reads. There are some 420,000 distinct CDR3 sequences in the sample; approximately 23% occur only once, and roughly 14% lies in the top ten.

This receptor was taken from a female donor with Graves disease. The sequencing used peripheral blood mononuclear cells (PBMCs), collected when the disease was refractory, from a patient treated with antithyroid drugs. V usage is TRBV28 and J usage is TRBJ2-7; 8 bases are a match to TRBD1. This chain's CDR3 is CASSFDRGQPSGYEQYF. DNA for the CDR3: TGTGCCAGCAGTTTTGACAGGGGACAACCCTCGGGCTACGAGCAGTACTTC.